This T cell receptor (beta chain) was sequenced in a study of cytomegalovirus exposure and HLA in healthy donors. Both 60 Vbeta primers and 13 Jbeta primers went into the PCR. The table came from immunoSEQ multiplex PCR; TCRdb's copy has only in-frame clones and leaves some out. The sample contains over 70,000 clones, approximately 71% of which appear only once. Germline CDR1 SGHVS, CDR2 FNYEAQ. The ends were cut back, 1 base at V and 7 bases at J, with 22 bases in the middle. The CDR3 spans 17 residues. This chain uses TRBV7-6 with TRBJ2-5, with a possible D match to TRBD2 (6 bases). The origin of this receptor is a man aged 25-45 years in good health and CMV-seronegative. The sample taken for sequencing was PBMCs. As DNA, the CDR3 is TGTGCCAGCAGCTTAGATGGTCCGGGGGAGCTGGGTGGGACCCAGTACTTC. Amino acids: CASSLDGPGELGGTQYF.